This T cell receptor (beta chain) was sequenced during a study of shared clonotypes between healthy human individuals. Between the trimmed V and J ends, which lost 5 bases and 5 bases, there was a span of 18 bases. CDR1 is SGHAT, CDR2 FQNNGV, per germline. The CDR3 is 15 amino acids. Under the authors' procedure: Junction-only immunoSEQ sequences carried no quality scores, so filtering differed. Generated by immunoSEQ multiplex PCR, the TCRdb table keeps only in-frame clones and is missing some. V and J calls and clone size come straight from that table; D and trimming were deduced from the DNA. The repertoire holds 1.6 million or so clones, with roughly 97% as singletons.

The genes are TRBV11-2 and TRBJ1-2; no definite D call. The sample taken for sequencing was naive CD4+ T cells sorted from blood. As to subset: CD45RA+ positively selected. The TCR originated in a man aged 25 to 40 in good health. CDR3 in amino acids: CASSPRRVLGYGYTF. CDR3 DNA sequence: TGTGCCAGCAGCCCCCGGCGGGTTTTGGGGTATGGCTACACCTTC.